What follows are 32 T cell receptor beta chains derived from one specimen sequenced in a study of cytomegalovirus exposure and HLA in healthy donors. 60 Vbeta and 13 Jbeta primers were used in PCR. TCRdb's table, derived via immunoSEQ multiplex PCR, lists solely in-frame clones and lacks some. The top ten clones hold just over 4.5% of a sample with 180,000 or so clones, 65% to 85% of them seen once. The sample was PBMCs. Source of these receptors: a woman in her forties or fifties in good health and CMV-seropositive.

In nucleotides, the CDR3 is TGTGCCAGCAGCCGAAAGGGACCGGGACTAGCAGGTTACGAGCAGTACTTC. Protein product: CASSRKGPGLAGYEQYF. The V gene is TRBV7-3, the J gene TRBJ2-7; 9 positions match TRBD2. The CDR3 spans 17 residues. Per the germline V gene, CDR1 is SGHTA and CDR2 is FQGTGA. V dropped 5 bases and J dropped 4; count of bases not matched to a gene: 15.

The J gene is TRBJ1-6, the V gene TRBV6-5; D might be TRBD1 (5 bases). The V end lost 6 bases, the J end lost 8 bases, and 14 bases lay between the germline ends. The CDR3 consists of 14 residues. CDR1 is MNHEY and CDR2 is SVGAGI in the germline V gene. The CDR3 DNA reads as TGTGCCAGCAGCCCCGGGACTTCCCATTCACCCCTCCACTTT. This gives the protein CASSPGTSHSPLHF.

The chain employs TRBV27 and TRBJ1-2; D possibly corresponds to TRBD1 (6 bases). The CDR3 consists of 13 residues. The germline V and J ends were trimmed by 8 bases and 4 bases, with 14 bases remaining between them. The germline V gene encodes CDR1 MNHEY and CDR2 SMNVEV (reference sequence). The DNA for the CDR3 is TGTGCCAGCTACGGACAGACGTCCTATGGCTACACCTTC. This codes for CASYGQTSYGYTF.

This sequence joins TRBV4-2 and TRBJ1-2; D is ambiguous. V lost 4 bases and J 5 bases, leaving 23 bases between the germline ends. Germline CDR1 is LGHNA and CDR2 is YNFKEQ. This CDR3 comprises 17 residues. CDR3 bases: TGTGCCAGCAGCCGGGGAGTCCAGGCTCATAGTAAGTATGGCTACACCTTC. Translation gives CASSRGVQAHSKYGYTF.

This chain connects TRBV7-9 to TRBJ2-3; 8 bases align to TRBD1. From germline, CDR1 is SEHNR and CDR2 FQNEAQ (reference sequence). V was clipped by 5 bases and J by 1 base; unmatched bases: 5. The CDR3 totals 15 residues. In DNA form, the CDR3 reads TGTGCCAGCAGCCAATGGACAGGGCGCACAGATACGCAGTATTTT. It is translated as CASSQWTGRTDTQYF. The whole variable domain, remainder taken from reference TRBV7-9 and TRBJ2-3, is DTGVSQNPRHKITKRGQNVTFRCDPISEHNRLYWYRQTLGQGPEFLTYFQNEAQLEKSRLLSDRFSAERPKGSFSTLEIQRTEQGDSAMYLCASSQWTGRTDTQYFGPGTRLTVL.

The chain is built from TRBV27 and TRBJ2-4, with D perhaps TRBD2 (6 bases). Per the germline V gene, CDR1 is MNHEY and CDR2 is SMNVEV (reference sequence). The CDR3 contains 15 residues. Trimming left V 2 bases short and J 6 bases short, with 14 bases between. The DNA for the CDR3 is TGTGCCAGCAGTTTACGATCGGGGGTTGGAAACATTCAGTACTTC. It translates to CASSLRSGVGNIQYF.

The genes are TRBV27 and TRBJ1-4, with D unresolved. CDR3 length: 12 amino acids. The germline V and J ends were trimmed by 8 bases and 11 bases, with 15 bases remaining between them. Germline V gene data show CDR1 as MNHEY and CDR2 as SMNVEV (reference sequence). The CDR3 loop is CASGLLSGKLFF. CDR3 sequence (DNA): TGTGCCAGCGGACTGTTAAGTGGGAAACTGTTTTTT.

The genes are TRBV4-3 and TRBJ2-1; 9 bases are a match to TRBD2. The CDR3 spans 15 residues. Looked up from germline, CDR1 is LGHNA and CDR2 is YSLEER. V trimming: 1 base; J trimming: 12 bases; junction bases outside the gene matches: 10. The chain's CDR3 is CASSQALRLAGRQFF. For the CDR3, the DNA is TGCGCCAGCAGCCAAGCCCTCCGGCTAGCGGGAAGGCAGTTCTTC.

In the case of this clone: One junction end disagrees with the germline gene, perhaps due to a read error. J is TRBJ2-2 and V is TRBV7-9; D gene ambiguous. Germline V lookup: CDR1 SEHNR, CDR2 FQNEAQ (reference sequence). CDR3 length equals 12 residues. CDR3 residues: CSSSYSYGELFF. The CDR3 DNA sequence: TGTTCCAGCAGCTATTCTTACGGGGAGCTGTTTTTT.

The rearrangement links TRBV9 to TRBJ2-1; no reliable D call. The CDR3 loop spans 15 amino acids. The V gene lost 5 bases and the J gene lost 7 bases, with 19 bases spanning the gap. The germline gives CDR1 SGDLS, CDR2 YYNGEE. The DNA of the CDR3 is TGTGCCAGCAGAGAAATAACTTCGCTGGTTAATGAGCAGTTCTTC. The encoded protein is CASREITSLVNEQFF.

CDR3 sequence reads: CASSPLGGGGQPQHF. DNA of the CDR3: TGTGCCAGCAGTCCCCTGGGGGGGGGCGGCCAGCCCCAGCATTTT. The chain combines TRBV28 with TRBJ1-5; a weak D match, TRBD1 (6 bases). CDR1 and CDR2 from the germline V gene are MDHEN and SYDVKM. This CDR3 contains 15 residues. With 5 bases removed from V and 7 bases from J, the gap between germline ends came to 18 bases. Using reference TRBV28 and TRBJ1-5 for the parts outside the CDR3, the full variable domain is DVKVTQSSRYLVKRTGEKVFLECVQDMDHENMFWYRQDPGLGLRLIYFSYDVKMKEKGDIPEGYSVSREKKERFSLILESASTNQTSMYLCASSPLGGGGQPQHFGDGTRLSIL.

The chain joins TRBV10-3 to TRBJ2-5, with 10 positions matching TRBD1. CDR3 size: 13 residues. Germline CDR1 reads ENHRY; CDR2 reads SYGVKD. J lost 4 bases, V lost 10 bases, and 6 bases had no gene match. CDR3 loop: CATRQGAGETQYF. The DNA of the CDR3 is TGTGCCACCCGACAGGGGGCAGGAGAGACCCAGTACTTC.

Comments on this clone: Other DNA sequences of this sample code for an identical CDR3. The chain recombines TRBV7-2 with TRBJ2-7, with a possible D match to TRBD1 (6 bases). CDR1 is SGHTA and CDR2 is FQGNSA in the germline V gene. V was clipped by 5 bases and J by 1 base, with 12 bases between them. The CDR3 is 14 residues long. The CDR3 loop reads CASSPQGRSYEQYF. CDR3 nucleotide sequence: TGTGCCAGCAGCCCCCAGGGGAGATCCTACGAGCAGTACTTC.

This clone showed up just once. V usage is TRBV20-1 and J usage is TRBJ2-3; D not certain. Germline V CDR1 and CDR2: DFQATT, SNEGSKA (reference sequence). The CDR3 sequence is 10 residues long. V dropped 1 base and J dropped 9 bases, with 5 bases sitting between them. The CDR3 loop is CSARVRTQYF. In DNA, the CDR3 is TGCAGTGCTAGAGTGAGAACGCAGTATTTT.

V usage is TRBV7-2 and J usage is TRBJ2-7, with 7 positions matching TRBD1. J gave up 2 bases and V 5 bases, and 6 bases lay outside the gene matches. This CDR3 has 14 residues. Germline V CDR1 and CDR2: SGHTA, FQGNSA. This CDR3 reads CASSPDRVPYEQYF. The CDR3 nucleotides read TGTGCCAGCAGCCCCGACAGGGTTCCCTACGAGCAGTACTTC.

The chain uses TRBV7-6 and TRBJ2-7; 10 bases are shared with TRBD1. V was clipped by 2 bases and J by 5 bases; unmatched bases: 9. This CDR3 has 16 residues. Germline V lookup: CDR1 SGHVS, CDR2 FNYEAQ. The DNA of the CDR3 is TGTGCCAGCAGCTTATCCAGTTGGACAGGGGGAAACGAGCAGTACTTC. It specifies CASSLSSWTGGNEQYF.

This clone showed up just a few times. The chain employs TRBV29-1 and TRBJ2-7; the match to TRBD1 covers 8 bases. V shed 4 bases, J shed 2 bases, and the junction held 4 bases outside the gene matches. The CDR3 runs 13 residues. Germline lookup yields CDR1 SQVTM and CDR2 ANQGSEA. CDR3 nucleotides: TGCAGCGTTGGCAGGGGGCGAACCTACGAGCAGTACTTC. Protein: CSVGRGRTYEQYF.

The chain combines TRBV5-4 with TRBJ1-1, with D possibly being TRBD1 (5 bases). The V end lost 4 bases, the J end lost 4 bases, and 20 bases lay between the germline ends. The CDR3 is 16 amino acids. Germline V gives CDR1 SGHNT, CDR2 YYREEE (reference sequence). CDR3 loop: CASSPLMTEAGTEAFF. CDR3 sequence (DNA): TGTGCCAGCAGCCCTCTCATGACAGAGGCTGGCACTGAAGCTTTCTTT.

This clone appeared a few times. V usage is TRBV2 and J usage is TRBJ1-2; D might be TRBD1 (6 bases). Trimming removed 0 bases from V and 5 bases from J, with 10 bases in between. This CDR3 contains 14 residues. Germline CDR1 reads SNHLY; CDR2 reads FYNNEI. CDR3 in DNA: TGTGCCAGCAGTGAAGCAGGGGGTGGGTATGGCTACACCTTC. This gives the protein CASSEAGGGYGYTF.

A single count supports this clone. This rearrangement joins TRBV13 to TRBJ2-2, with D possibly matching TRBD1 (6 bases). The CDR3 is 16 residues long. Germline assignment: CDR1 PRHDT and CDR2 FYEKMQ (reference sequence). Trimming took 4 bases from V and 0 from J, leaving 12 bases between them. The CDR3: CASSSRDTSNTGELFF. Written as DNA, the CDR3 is TGTGCCAGCAGCTCCCGGGACACCTCGAACACCGGGGAGCTGTTTTTT.

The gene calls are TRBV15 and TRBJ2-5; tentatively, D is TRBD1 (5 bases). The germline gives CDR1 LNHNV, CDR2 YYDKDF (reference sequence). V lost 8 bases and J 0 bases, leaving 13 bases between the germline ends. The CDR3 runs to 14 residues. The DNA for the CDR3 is TGTGCCACCCGGGTGGGGCGGTACCAAGAGACCCAGTACTTC. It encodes CATRVGRYQETQYF. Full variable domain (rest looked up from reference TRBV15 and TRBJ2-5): DAMVIQNPRYQVTQFGKPVTLSCSQTLNHNVMYWYQQKSSQAPKLLFHYYDKDFNNEADTPDNFQSRRPNTSFCFLDIRSPGLGDTAMYLCATRVGRYQETQYFGPGTRLLVL.

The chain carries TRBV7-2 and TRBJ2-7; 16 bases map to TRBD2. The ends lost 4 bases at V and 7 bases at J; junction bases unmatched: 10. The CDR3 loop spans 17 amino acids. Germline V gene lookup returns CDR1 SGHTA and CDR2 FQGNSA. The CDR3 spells CASSSVPGLAGGREQYF. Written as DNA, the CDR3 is TGTGCCAGCAGCTCCGTACCGGGACTAGCGGGAGGGAGGGAGCAGTACTTC. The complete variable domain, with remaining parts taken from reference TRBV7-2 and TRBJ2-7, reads GAGVSQSPSNKVTEKGKDVELRCDPISGHTALYWYRQSLGQGLEFLIYFQGNSAPDKSGLPSDRFSAERTGGSVSTLTIQRTQQEDSAVYLCASSSVPGLAGGREQYFGPGTRLTVT.

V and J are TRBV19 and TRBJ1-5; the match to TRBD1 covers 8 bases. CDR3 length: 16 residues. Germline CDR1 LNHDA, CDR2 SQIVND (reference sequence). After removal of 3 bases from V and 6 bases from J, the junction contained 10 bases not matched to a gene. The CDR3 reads CASSIPPGGAGQPQHF. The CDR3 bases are TGTGCCAGTAGTATCCCCCCAGGGGGCGCGGGTCAGCCCCAGCATTTT.

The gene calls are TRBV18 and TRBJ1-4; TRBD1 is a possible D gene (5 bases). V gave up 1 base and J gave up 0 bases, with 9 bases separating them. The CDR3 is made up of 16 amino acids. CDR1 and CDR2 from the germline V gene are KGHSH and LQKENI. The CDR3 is CASSPRRGSTNEKLFF. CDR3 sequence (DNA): TGTGCCAGCTCACCACGCCGGGGGTCAACTAATGAAAAACTGTTTTTT.

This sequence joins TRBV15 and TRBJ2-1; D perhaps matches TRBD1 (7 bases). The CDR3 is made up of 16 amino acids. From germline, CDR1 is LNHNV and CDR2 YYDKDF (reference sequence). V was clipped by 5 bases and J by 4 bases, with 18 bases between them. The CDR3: CATSGRRDSAYNEQFF. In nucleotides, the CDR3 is TGTGCCACCAGCGGCAGGAGGGACAGTGCTTACAATGAGCAGTTCTTC.

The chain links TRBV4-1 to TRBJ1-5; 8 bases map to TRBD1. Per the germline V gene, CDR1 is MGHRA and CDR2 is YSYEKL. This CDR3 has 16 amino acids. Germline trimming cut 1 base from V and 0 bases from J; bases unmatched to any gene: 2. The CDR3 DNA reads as TGCGCCAGCAGCCAAGGGACAGGGTTTAGCAATCAGCCCCAGCATTTT. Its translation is CASSQGTGFSNQPQHF.

Here the CDR3 DNA reads TGTGCCAGCAGCAACAGGGGCTACAATGAGCAGTTCTTC. Translating gives CASSNRGYNEQFF. The chain couples TRBV14 to TRBJ2-1, with 7 bases that match TRBD1. The CDR3 is made up of 13 amino acids. Losses at the gene ends were 5 bases for V and 3 bases for J; bases not matched to a gene: 1. Germline V lookup: CDR1 SGHDN, CDR2 FVKESK.

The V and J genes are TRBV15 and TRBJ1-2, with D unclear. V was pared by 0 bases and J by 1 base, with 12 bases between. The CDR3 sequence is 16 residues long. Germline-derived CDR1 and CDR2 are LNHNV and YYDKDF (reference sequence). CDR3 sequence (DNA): TGTGCCACCAGCAGAGATCTAACAGATTATAACTATGGCTACACCTTC. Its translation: CATSRDLTDYNYGYTF. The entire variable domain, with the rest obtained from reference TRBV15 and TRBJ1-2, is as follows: DAMVIQNPRYQVTQFGKPVTLSCSQTLNHNVMYWYQQKSSQAPKLLFHYYDKDFNNEADTPDNFQSRRPNTSFCFLDIRSPGLGDTAMYLCATSRDLTDYNYGYTFGSGTRLTVV.

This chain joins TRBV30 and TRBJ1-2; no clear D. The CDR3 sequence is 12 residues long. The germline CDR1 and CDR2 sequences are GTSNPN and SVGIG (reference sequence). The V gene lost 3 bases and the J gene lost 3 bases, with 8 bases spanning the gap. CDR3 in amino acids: CAWREQYYGYTF. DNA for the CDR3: TGTGCCTGGAGAGAACAGTACTATGGCTACACCTTC. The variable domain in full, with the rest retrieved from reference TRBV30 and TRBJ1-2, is SQTIHQWPATLVQPVGSPLSLECTVEGTSNPNLYWYRQAAGRGLQLLFYSVGIGQISSEVPQNLSASRPQDRQFILSSKKLLLSDSGFYLCAWREQYYGYTFGSGTRLTVV.

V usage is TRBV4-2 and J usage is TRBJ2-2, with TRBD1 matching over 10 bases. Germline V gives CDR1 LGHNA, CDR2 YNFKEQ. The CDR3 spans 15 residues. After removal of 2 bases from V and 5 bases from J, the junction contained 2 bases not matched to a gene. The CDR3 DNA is TGTGCCAGCAGCCAACGGACAGGGGGGACCGGGGAGCTGTTTTTT. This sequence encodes CASSQRTGGTGELFF.

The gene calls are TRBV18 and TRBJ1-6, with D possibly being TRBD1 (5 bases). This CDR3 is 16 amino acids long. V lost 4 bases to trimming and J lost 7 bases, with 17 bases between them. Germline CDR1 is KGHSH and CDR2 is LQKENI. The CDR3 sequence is CASSRLTPSGNSPLHF. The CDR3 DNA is TGTGCCAGCTCACGCCTGACGCCCTCAGGGAATTCACCCCTCCACTTT.

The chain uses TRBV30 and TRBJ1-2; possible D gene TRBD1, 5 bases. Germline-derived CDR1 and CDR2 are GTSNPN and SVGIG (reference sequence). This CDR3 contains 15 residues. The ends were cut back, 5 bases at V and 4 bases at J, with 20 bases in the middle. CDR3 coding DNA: TGTGCCTGGGGGGTGGGGGGTCCGTATACCTATGGCTACACCTTC. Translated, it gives CAWGVGGPYTYGYTF.